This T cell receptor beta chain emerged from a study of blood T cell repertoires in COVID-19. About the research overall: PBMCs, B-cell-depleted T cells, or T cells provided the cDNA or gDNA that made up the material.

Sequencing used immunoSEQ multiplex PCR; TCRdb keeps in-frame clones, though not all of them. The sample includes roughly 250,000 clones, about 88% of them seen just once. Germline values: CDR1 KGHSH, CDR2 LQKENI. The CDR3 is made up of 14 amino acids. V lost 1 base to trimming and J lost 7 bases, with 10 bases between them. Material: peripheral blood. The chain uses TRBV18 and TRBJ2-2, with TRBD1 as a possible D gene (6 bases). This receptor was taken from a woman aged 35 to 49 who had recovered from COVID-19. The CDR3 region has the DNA TGTGCCAGCTCACCACAACAGGGTTACGGGGAGCTGTTTTTT. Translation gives CASSPQQGYGELFF.